What follows are 18 T cell receptor beta chains derived from one specimen sequenced in a study of T cells in Graves' hyperthyroidism and ophthalmopathy (dated by TCRdb to the late 2010s). The library was made by multiplex PCR. Sequencing relied on an Illumina HiSeq 2000. TCR beta CDR3 regions were amplified from RNA transcripts. The TCR CDR3 was subjected to a first round of RT-PCR using the HTBI primer set and the Qiagen OneStep RT-PCR kit. TCRdb passed the public sequencing reads through fastp at Q25 and MiXCR, retaining productive beta sequences. Each CDR3 protein appears once, grouped with its most common genes and DNA. Across this sample there are around 350,000 distinct CDR3 sequences, with about a fifth seen only once. Jointly, the top ten make up around 3.6% of the sample. Material: blood. The receptor source for this set is a woman under 30 with Graves' hyperthyroidism.

This clonotype was seen a handful of times. This chain joins TRBV11-2 and TRBJ1-2; the D is unclear. Per germline, CDR1 SGHAT and CDR2 FQNNGV. V lost 1 base, J lost 8 bases, and 11 bases lay in between. The CDR3 runs 13 residues. The CDR3 loop is CASSLVLGKGYTF. The CDR3 nucleotides read TGTGCCAGCAGCTTAGTGTTGGGGAAAGGCTACACCTTC.

This clonotype was seen repeatedly, ten times or more. The rearrangement uses TRBV7-3 and TRBJ1-1, with D possibly being TRBD1 (6 bases). This CDR3 comprises 14 residues. Trimming cost V 2 bases and J 7 bases, with 14 bases left between them. Germline V gene lookup returns CDR1 SGHTA and CDR2 FQGTGA. As DNA, the CDR3 is TGTGCCAGCAGCTTACAGGGGTGGATGGGTGAAGCTTTCTTT. Residues: CASSLQGWMGEAFF.

This chain links TRBV6-1 with TRBJ1-1, with unresolved D. The CDR3 runs 15 residues. Trimming took 1 base from V and 4 from J, leaving 13 bases between them. Germline lookup yields CDR1 MNHNS and CDR2 SASEGT. The CDR3 nucleotides are TGTGCCAGCAGTGAAGGGAGGACGATAAGCACTGAAGCTTTCTTT. It translates to CASSEGRTISTEAFF.

V is TRBV7-9 and J is TRBJ1-2, with D perhaps matching TRBD1 (6 bases). Germline CDR1 SEHNR, CDR2 FQNEAQ (reference sequence). V was cut by 10 bases and J by 2 bases, with 8 bases left in between. The CDR3 runs 11 residues. CDR3 in amino acids: CATDRNYGYTF. CDR3 DNA: TGTGCCACTGACAGGAACTATGGCTACACCTTC.

This clonotype occurred many times. This chain connects TRBV12-3 or TRBV12-4 to TRBJ2-7; D is possibly TRBD1 (5 bases). This CDR3 is built from 12 residues. Trimming stripped 3 bases from V and 7 bases from J, with 10 bases between. The CDR3: CASSFSAGEQYF. CDR3 DNA: TGTGCCAGCAGTTTTTCTGCAGGGGAGCAGTACTTC.

This rearrangement joins TRBV6-5 to TRBJ1-3; a weak D match, TRBD1 (5 bases). The CDR3 runs 15 residues. The germline V gene has CDR1 MNHEY and CDR2 SVGAGI. V dropped 0 bases and J dropped 4 bases, with 10 bases sitting between them. The CDR3 region is CASSYSRRDGNTIYF. The CDR3 bases are TGTGCCAGCAGTTACTCGCGAAGGGACGGAAACACCATATATTTT.

With respect to this clonotype: This may be a read error, as it is one base from a much larger clone. This chain uses TRBV27 with TRBJ1-1; D unresolved. This CDR3 contains 13 residues. Looked up from germline, CDR1 is MNHEY and CDR2 is SMNVEV (reference sequence). The CDR3 bases are TGTGCCAGCAGTTTTTGGGTGAACACTGGAGCTTTCTTT. It yields the protein CASSFWVNTGAFF.

Only a few counts were recorded for this clonotype. The rearrangement joins TRBV11-2 to TRBJ2-7; D is possibly TRBD1 (6 bases). This CDR3 comprises 18 residues. Germline V gives CDR1 SGHAT, CDR2 FQNNGV. Trimming removed 0 bases at V and 3 bases at J, with 21 bases between. CDR3 DNA sequence: TGTGCCAGCAGCTTAGAGCCGGTCGTCAGGGACAAGTTCTACGAGCAGTACTTC. It yields the protein CASSLEPVVRDKFYEQYF.

This clonotype occurred many times. The chain joins TRBV20-1 to TRBJ2-7, with a possible D match to TRBD2 (5 bases). CDR1 is DFQATT and CDR2 is SNEGSKA in the germline V gene (reference sequence). The CDR3 is 14 amino acids. V was pared by 6 bases and J by 0 bases, with 15 bases between. This CDR3 reads CSAPHRLSSYEQYF. CDR3 sequence (DNA): TGCAGTGCACCGCACCGACTAAGCTCCTACGAGCAGTACTTC.

This clonotype was detected ten times or more. The chain joins TRBV6-5 to TRBJ1-1, with TRBD1 matching over 8 bases. With 9 bases clipped from V and 4 bases from J, the junction kept 7 bases outside the gene matches. Per the germline V gene, CDR1 is MNHEY and CDR2 is SVGAGI. The CDR3 contains 13 residues. CDR3: CASKTGEATEAFF. CDR3 bases: TGTGCCAGTAAGACAGGGGAGGCCACTGAAGCTTTCTTT.

This clonotype has more than one count but fewer than ten. The gene calls are TRBV4-1 and TRBJ2-7; D is ambiguous. Germline CDR1 reads MGHRA; CDR2 reads YSYEKL. V was shortened by 0 bases and J by 0 bases, with 3 bases between the two germline ends. The CDR3 totals 13 residues. The CDR3 nucleotides are TGCGCCAGCAGCCAAGAGCTCTCCTACGAGCAGTACTTC. This codes for CASSQELSYEQYF.

The sample holds many counts of this clonotype. The rearrangement uses TRBV5-4 and TRBJ1-2; tentative D call: TRBD1 (6 bases). V was clipped by 5 bases and J by 4 bases, with 15 bases between them. Germline V gene data show CDR1 as SGHNT and CDR2 as YYREEE (reference sequence). The CDR3 spans 14 residues. CDR3 region: CASREEQGSYGYTF. The CDR3 nucleotides are TGTGCCAGCAGAGAGGAACAGGGATCCTATGGCTACACCTTC.

At least ten counts were recorded for this clonotype. V is TRBV20-1 and J is TRBJ1-5; D is possibly TRBD1 (6 bases). Germline CDR1 reads DFQATT; CDR2 reads SNEGSKA (reference sequence). CDR3 size: 15 residues. V was pared by 3 bases and J by 11 bases, with 23 bases between. CDR3 sequence: CSARPGHRFNRAQHF. CDR3 DNA sequence: TGCAGTGCTAGGCCGGGACACCGGTTTAATCGAGCCCAGCATTTT.

Many counts were recorded for this clonotype. The V call is TRBV30, the J call TRBJ1-1; the D is unclear. Trimming took 0 bases from V and 6 from J, leaving 11 bases between them. Germline V gene data show CDR1 as GTSNPN and CDR2 as SVGIG (reference sequence). CDR3 length equals 13 residues. The CDR3 spells CAWSVGLGAEAFF. DNA of the CDR3: TGTGCCTGGAGTGTTGGCCTCGGGGCTGAAGCTTTCTTT.

This clonotype was detected ten times or more. The chain couples TRBV7-3 to TRBJ2-2; D perhaps matches TRBD1 (6 bases). The V and J ends lost 2 bases and 2 bases respectively, with 12 bases between them. The V gene's germline CDR1 is SGHTA and CDR2 FQGTGA. The CDR3 extends over 16 amino acids. The CDR3 reads CASSLEGQLNTGELFF. CDR3 DNA sequence: TGTGCCAGCAGCTTAGAAGGACAGCTTAACACCGGGGAGCTGTTTTTT.

The CDR3 DNA is TGTGCCAGCAGTGATCTCCGGGACAGGGTCTACGAGCAGTACGTC. Its protein product is CASSDLRDRVYEQYV. The rearrangement uses TRBV28 and TRBJ2-7; 9 bases fit TRBD1. The germline V gene encodes CDR1 MDHEN and CDR2 SYDVKM. This CDR3 has 15 amino acids. Unmatched junction bases numbered 8, after V lost 5 bases and J lost 3 bases.

On this clonotype itself: One junction end disagrees with the germline gene, perhaps due to a read error. The gene calls are TRBV6-1 and TRBJ1-2; D is unclear. Germline values: CDR1 MNHNS, CDR2 SASEGT. CDR3 length: 11 residues. The CDR3 reads CATGPGVLRSF. CDR3 coding DNA: TGTGCCACCGGGCCGGGAGTCCTAAGATCCTTC.

Many counts were recorded for this clonotype. The V call is TRBV24-1, the J call TRBJ2-5; 10 nucleotides align to TRBD1. The CDR3 is made up of 15 amino acids. Germline V CDR1 and CDR2: KGHDR, SFDVKD. V was pared by 4 bases and J by 5 bases, with 6 bases of the junction left unmatched. The CDR3 spells CATSDSGTGEETQYF. The CDR3 nucleotides are TGTGCCACCAGTGACTCCGGGACAGGGGAGGAGACCCAGTACTTC.